This TCR beta chain was profiled in a study of pediatric ulcerative colitis. As regards this clone: As yet, its antigen is unknown.

During colonoscopy, one to two rectal pinch biopsies were collected. Sequencing depth was up to 500,000 reads per sample. Using immunoSEQ multiplex PCR, the repertoire was profiled, and TCRdb retains in-frame clones only, with some absent. The sample has over 10,000 clones, 70% to 80% seen once. Study-wide results and caveats: This repertoire reflects total lymphocytes rather than subpopulations like regulatory T cells. In rectum, acute severe colitis had expanded clones and less diversity.

CDR1 is SGHTA and CDR2 is FQGNSA in the germline V gene. The CDR3 is 13 residues long. The ends were cut back, 0 bases at V and 5 bases at J, with 6 bases in the middle. The specimen was gut tissue. This rearrangement joins TRBV7-2 to TRBJ2-3; perhaps TRBD2 as D (5 bases). The clonotype was recovered from a boy aged 5-17 years who was a control in a study of pediatric ulcerative colitis. The DNA for the CDR3 is TGTGCCAGCAGCTTAGCAGGAGGAGATACGCAGTATTTT. This translates into CASSLAGGDTQYF.